These 9 T cell receptor beta chains were all obtained from the same sample, sequenced in a study of T cell changes during pregnancy in multiple sclerosis. Clones were sequenced by immunoSEQ multiplex PCR, and TCRdb holds only the in-frame ones, with some missing. The sample includes more than 80,000 clones, 75% to 95% of them seen just once. The sequencing used peripheral blood, collected before pregnancy. The receptors stem from a female donor with multiple sclerosis, enrolled in a pregnancy study.

This chain joins TRBV7-2 and TRBJ1-3; possibly TRBD1 for D (5 bases). Germline V CDR1 and CDR2: SGHTA, FQGNSA. The CDR3 loop spans 15 amino acids. V was clipped by 5 bases and J by 4 bases, with 15 bases between them. This chain's CDR3 is CASSLDWGGGNTIYF. In nucleotides, the CDR3 is TGTGCCAGCAGCCTCGATTGGGGGGGAGGAAACACCATATATTTT.

Only one count was recorded for this clone. The CDR3 loop is CASSLDKTNYGYTF. For the CDR3, the DNA is TGCGCCAGCAGCTTGGACAAAACTAACTATGGCTACACCTTC. The chain couples TRBV5-1 to TRBJ1-2, with D unclear. The germline gives CDR1 SGHRS, CDR2 YFSETQ. V was trimmed by 0 bases and J by 0 bases, leaving 6 bases between them. There are 14 residues in the CDR3.

This chain joins TRBV7-7 and TRBJ1-3; D is undetermined. The germline gives CDR1 SSHAT, CDR2 FNYEAQ (reference sequence). This CDR3 has 16 amino acids. V was shortened by 1 base and J by 0 bases, with 10 bases between the two germline ends. CDR3 sequence (DNA): TGTGCCAGCAGCTTAGAAGCGGGAGGCTCTGGAAACACCATATATTTT. Translation: CASSLEAGGSGNTIYF.

The CDR3 nucleotides read TGTGCCAGCAGTTACTCCGAAGCTAGCGGGAGTAATGAGCAGTTCTTC. It translates to CASSYSEASGSNEQFF. The chain uses TRBV6-5 and TRBJ2-1, with 10 bases lining up with TRBD2. The CDR3 runs 16 residues. Germline V gene data show CDR1 as MNHEY and CDR2 as SVGAGI. J gave up 7 bases and V 0 bases, and 6 bases lay outside the gene matches.

The gene calls are TRBV11-3 and TRBJ2-4; D not certain. This CDR3 is built from 13 residues. V lost 8 bases to trimming and J lost 0 bases, with 8 bases between them. Germline V lookup: CDR1 SGHNT, CDR2 YENEEA. CDR3 residues: CASSQLAKNIQYF. CDR3 nucleotide sequence: TGTGCCAGCTCACAGCTAGCCAAAAACATTCAGTACTTC.

V usage is TRBV7-2 and J usage is TRBJ2-1; 7 nucleotides agree with TRBD1. Germline CDR1 is SGHTA and CDR2 is FQGNSA. The V and J ends lost 2 bases and 9 bases, in that order; junction bases with no gene match: 4. The CDR3 sequence is 13 residues long. In DNA form, the CDR3 reads TGTGCCAGCAGCTTATTTAGGGGGCGTGAGCAGTTCTTC. This encodes CASSLFRGREQFF.

The chain uses TRBV5-4 and TRBJ2-3, with 15 bases matching TRBD2. The CDR3 length is 17 residues. The ends lost 3 bases at V and 4 bases at J; junction bases unmatched: 6. Germline loops: CDR1 SGHNT, CDR2 YYREEE (reference sequence). The CDR3 protein is CASSSGLAGGSPDTQYF. DNA for the CDR3: TGTGCCAGCAGCTCGGGACTAGCGGGAGGATCGCCAGATACGCAGTATTTT.

The chain combines TRBV7-9 with TRBJ1-1; TRBD1 matches at 11 bases. With V trimmed by 5 bases and J by 7 bases, 12 bases remained unmatched. Germline CDR1 reads SEHNR; CDR2 reads FQNEAQ (reference sequence). There are 16 residues in the CDR3. The CDR3 region is CASSPGQGASLSEAFF. The CDR3 region has the DNA TGTGCCAGCAGCCCAGGACAGGGGGCCTCTTTAAGTGAAGCTTTCTTT.

The genes are TRBV29-1 and TRBJ1-2, with a weak D call TRBD1 (5 bases). The CDR3 has 14 residues. Germline values: CDR1 SQVTM, CDR2 ANQGSEA. Trimming took off 6 bases at V and 0 bases at J, with 14 bases between the two ends. The CDR3 reads CSVVDSTSNYGYTF. CDR3 sequence (DNA): TGCAGCGTCGTTGACAGTACCTCTAACTATGGCTACACCTTC.